The rows below give T cell receptor beta chains drawn from one sample of a study of beta chain features in type 1 diabetes. The method was immunoSEQ multiplex PCR; TCRdb's version includes in-frame clones alone and lacks a portion of them. Here the sample spans 150,000 to 190,000 clones, around 10% being singletons. Sequenced material: central memory CD4+ T cells from blood. The receptors stem from a man under 40 with type 1 diabetes. Both conserved end residues are part of each CDR3. A D gene is named only where the DNA matches it firmly. Clone sizes are given selectively: once, few, many, or a class where the clone is expanded.

clone size	V gene	CDR3 length	D gene	J gene	CDR3 protein	CDR3 DNA
-	TRBV6-5	16	-	TRBJ1-1	CASSYGRGTMNTEAFF	TGTGCCAGCAGTTACGGCAGGGGCACAATGAACACTGAAGCTTTCTTT
-	TRBV2	16	TRBD2	TRBJ2-3	CASSDGAGVRTDTQYF	TGTGCCAGCAGTGATGGTGCGGGAGTCCGCACAGATACGCAGTATTTT
few	TRBV18	18	-	TRBJ1-1	CASSPRLQGRPMNTEAFF	TGTGCCAGCTCACCACGATTACAGGGTAGGCCTATGAACACTGAAGCTTTCTTT
-	TRBV20-1	11	-	TRBJ1-1	CSAAREDEAFF	TGCAGTGCCGCGAGAGAGGATGAAGCTTTCTTT
-	TRBV6-5	16	-	TRBJ2-2	CASSLTDSSNTGELFF	TGTGCCAGCAGTTTAACTGATTCCTCGAACACCGGGGAGCTGTTTTTT
few	TRBV11-2	15	TRBD2	TRBJ2-1	CASSLAFAGGQEQFF	TGTGCCAGCAGCTTAGCATTTGCGGGAGGCCAGGAGCAGTTCTTC
few	TRBV10-3	18	TRBD2	TRBJ2-2	CAISDSGPGLAGTGELFF	TGTGCCATCAGTGATTCCGGACCTGGACTAGCGGGAACCGGGGAGCTGTTTTTT
-	TRBV28	12	-	TRBJ2-5	CASGTGRETQYF	TGTGCCAGCGGTACGGGGAGAGAGACCCAGTACTTC
few	TRBV4-1	16	TRBD2	TRBJ2-3	CASSWRLAGGPYTQYF	TGCGCCAGCAGCTGGAGGTTAGCGGGAGGTCCATATACGCAGTATTTT
few	TRBV19	13	TRBD2	TRBJ2-3	CASRTSGTDTQYF	TGTGCCAGTAGGACTAGCGGGACAGATACGCAGTATTTT
few	TRBV2	15	TRBD1	TRBJ1-2	CASSELGGRRPGYTF	TGTGCCAGCAGTGAATTAGGGGGCAGGCGGCCCGGCTACACCTTC
-	TRBV9	15	TRBD1	TRBJ1-4	CASSPGTGSREKLFF	TGTGCCAGCAGCCCCGGGACAGGGTCTAGGGAAAAACTGTTTTTT
-	TRBV5-1	15	TRBD2	TRBJ2-7	CASSAGTSGAGEQYF	TGCGCCAGCAGCGCCGGGACTAGCGGGGCGGGCGAGCAGTACTTC
few	TRBV7-9	15	TRBD2	TRBJ2-1	CASSPGLAGVNEQFF	TGTGCCAGCAGCCCGGGACTAGCGGGAGTAAATGAGCAGTTCTTC
-	TRBV11-2	16	-	TRBJ2-7	CASSFRTAGRSHEQYF	TGTGCCAGCAGCTTTCGGACTGCCGGGCGATCCCACGAGCAGTACTTC
-	TRBV10-3	12	-	TRBJ2-4	CAISESRTTQYF	TGTGCCATCAGTGAGTCTAGGACTACTCAGTACTTC
-	TRBV28	16	-	TRBJ1-5	CASSPSLAGENQPQHF	TGTGCCAGCAGCCCTAGTTTGGCAGGGGAAAATCAGCCCCAGCATTTT
few	TRBV11-2	15	TRBD1	TRBJ2-7	CASSLDYRGPYEQYF	TGTGCCAGCAGCTTAGATTACAGGGGGCCCTACGAGCAGTACTTC
-	TRBV5-1	20	TRBD2	TRBJ2-5	CASSTENNQDGAGVGETQYF	TGCGCCAGCAGCACGGAGAACAACCAGGACGGCGCGGGAGTAGGGGAGACCCAGTACTTC
few	TRBV11-1	15	-	TRBJ1-2	CASSHGQPLNYGYTF	TGTGCCAGCAGCCATGGACAACCACTTAACTATGGCTACACCTTC
-	TRBV28	12	-	TRBJ1-2	CASSFKQGGYTF	TGTGCCAGCAGTTTCAAACAGGGAGGCTACACCTTC
few	TRBV4-1	15	TRBD1	TRBJ1-5	CASNTDRESNQPQHF	TGCGCCAGTAACACCGACAGGGAAAGCAATCAGCCCCAGCATTTT
-	TRBV28	13	TRBD2	TRBJ2-4	CASSSSGSNIQYF	TGTGCCAGCAGCTCTAGCGGGAGTAACATTCAGTACTTC
-	TRBV7-7	14	TRBD2	TRBJ2-3	CASSPGTSGSSQYF	TGTGCTAGCAGCCCCGGGACTAGCGGGAGTTCGCAGTATTTT
few	TRBV28	12	-	TRBJ2-3	CASSPRTDTQYF	TGTGCCAGCAGCCCTCGGACAGATACGCAGTATTTT